This TCR beta chain was identified during a study of siplizumab effects on memory and regulatory T cells. The study, taken as a whole, reports: Memory cells seemed less diverse than naive T cells, which also seemed major contributors to the alloresponse.

With respect to this clone: Its cognate antigen is unknown.

Using immunoSEQ multiplex PCR, the repertoire was profiled, and TCRdb retains in-frame clones only, with some absent. The sample records tens of thousands of clones, about 87% being singletons. Per germline, CDR1 SGDLS and CDR2 YYNGEE. Trimming cost V 3 bases and J 3 bases, with 8 bases left between them. CDR3 length equals 13 residues. The material sequenced was Tregs sorted from blood. The receptor's source is a human donor in good health. This chain uses TRBV9 with TRBJ2-3; possible D gene TRBD2, 6 bases. The CDR3 is CASSAGLTDTQYF. The DNA for the CDR3 is TGTGCCAGCAGCGCGGGACTGACAGATACGCAGTATTTT. The full variable domain, rest sourced from reference TRBV9 and TRBJ2-3, is DSGVTQTPKHLITATGQRVTLRCSPRSGDLSVYWYQQSLDQGLQFLIQYYNGEERAKGNILERFSAQQFPDLHSELNLSSLELGDSALYFCASSAGLTDTQYFGPGTRLTVL.